This T cell receptor beta chain derives from a study of beta chain features in type 1 diabetes. Background on the study: In all, around 99 million sorted cells from all samples were analyzed.

The entirety of the isolated RNA underwent reverse transcription, so expressed TCRB transcripts were sequenced. An average approximately 3.7 million reads came from naive, central memory and regulatory T cell samples. The repertoire was sequenced with immunoSEQ multiplex PCR; TCRdb's copy has only in-frame clones and lacks some. Here the sample spans under 850,000 clones, 13% being singletons. V gave up 1 base and J gave up 1 base; unmatched junction bases: 1. CDR3 length equals 15 residues. From germline, CDR1 is ENHRY and CDR2 SYGVKD. On this clone itself: As yet, its antigen is unknown. The same CDR3 is also encoded by other DNA sequences in this sample.

Findings of the study overall: Equally in patients and controls, shorter templates might have been favored by PCR. TCRB CDR3s from Type 1 diabetes patients were moderately but significantly shorter in all four CD4+ subsets. Compared to healthy donors, patients appeared to have naive, central memory and Treg TCRB repertoires that were more alike.

The sequencing input was naive CD4+ T cells from blood. The chain joins TRBV10-3 to TRBJ1-1, with TRBD1 identical over 9 bases. This TCR was recovered from a man between 18 and 35 years old with type 1 diabetes. The CDR3 sequence: CAISELGQGNTEAFF. The CDR3 DNA reads as TGTGCCATCAGTGAGTTGGGACAGGGGAACACTGAAGCTTTCTTT.